These 17 T cell receptor beta chains were all obtained from the same sample, sequenced in a study of blood T cell repertoires in COVID-19. Some clones are missing from TCRdb's copy, which holds only in-frame ones; the method was immunoSEQ multiplex PCR. The data show a few hundred thousand clones, over 85% seen once. Sequenced material: peripheral blood. These receptors all come from a man aged 18 to 35 with COVID-19, enrolled during active disease.

The chain links TRBV7-9 to TRBJ1-2, with TRBD1 matching over 10 bases. This CDR3 contains 13 residues. The germline gives CDR1 SEHNR, CDR2 FQNEAQ (reference sequence). The trim removed 0 bases at V and 10 bases at J, leaving 2 bases unmatched. CDR3 amino acids: CASSLAGQGIYTF. The CDR3 region has the DNA TGTGCCAGCAGCTTAGCGGGACAGGGGATCTACACCTTC.

The rearrangement uses TRBV3-1 (or the pseudogene TRBV3-2) and TRBJ2-7; the match to TRBD1 covers 10 bases. The trim removed 2 bases at V and 2 bases at J, leaving 3 bases unmatched. There are 15 residues in the CDR3. CDR1 and CDR2 (germline): LGHDT, YNNKEL (reference sequence). CDR3 protein: CASSQRDRGAYEQYF. CDR3 DNA sequence: TGTGCCAGCAGCCAACGGGACAGGGGAGCCTACGAGCAGTACTTC.

V usage is TRBV6-5 and J usage is TRBJ1-4; D is undetermined. The V and J ends lost 5 bases and 8 bases respectively, with 9 bases between them. In germline, CDR1 is MNHEY, CDR2 SVGAGI. CDR3 length: 12 residues. CDR3 nucleotide sequence: TGTGCCAGCAGTAACTTACAGGAAAAACTGTTTTTT. Protein: CASSNLQEKLFF.

V and J are TRBV11-2 and TRBJ1-1, with D unresolved. Germline-derived CDR1 and CDR2 are SGHAT and FQNNGV. The CDR3 sequence is 14 residues long. Trimming took 0 bases from V and 3 from J, leaving 8 bases between them. The CDR3 region is CASSLDVEDTEAFF. CDR3 sequence (DNA): TGTGCCAGCAGCTTAGATGTCGAGGACACTGAAGCTTTCTTT.

J is TRBJ2-5 and V is TRBV6-6; D possibly corresponds to TRBD2 (6 bases). Germline V gives CDR1 MNHNY, CDR2 SVGAGI (reference sequence). The CDR3 consists of 14 residues. V was clipped by 5 bases and J by 4 bases, with 14 bases between them. The CDR3, as DNA: TGTGCCAGCAGTCGCCTGGCGGGGATAGAGACCCAGTACTTC. Its translation: CASSRLAGIETQYF.

The rearrangement uses TRBV7-9 and TRBJ1-2, with 8 positions matching TRBD1. With 2 bases clipped from V and 0 bases from J, the junction kept 5 bases outside the gene matches. Germline V gives CDR1 SEHNR, CDR2 FQNEAQ (reference sequence). The CDR3 is 16 residues long. The CDR3 region is CASSLLTGESNYGYTF. The CDR3 coding sequence is TGTGCCAGCAGCTTATTGACAGGGGAATCTAACTATGGCTACACCTTC.

This chain links TRBV9 with TRBJ2-4, with TRBD1 identical over 7 bases. CDR3 size: 15 residues. The V segment lost 0 bases and the J segment 3 bases; nucleotides outside the gene matches: 3. Germline assignment: CDR1 SGDLS and CDR2 YYNGEE. CDR3 region: CASSVVDRDKNIQYF. The CDR3 DNA follows: TGTGCCAGCAGCGTAGTAGACAGGGACAAAAACATTCAGTACTTC.

As regards this clone: This same CDR3 is encoded by further DNA sequences in the sample. The chain is built from TRBV30 and TRBJ2-7, with no clear D. With 2 bases removed from V and 3 bases from J, the gap between germline ends came to 5 bases. CDR3 length equals 11 residues. Germline CDR1 and CDR2: GTSNPN and SVGIG (reference sequence). DNA for the CDR3: TGTGCCTGGAGTACCAGCTACGAGCAGTACTTC. Protein sequence: CAWSTSYEQYF. The variable domain in full, completed from reference TRBV30 and TRBJ2-7, reads SQTIHQWPATLVQPVGSPLSLECTVEGTSNPNLYWYRQAAGRGLQLLFYSVGIGQISSEVPQNLSASRPQDRQFILSSKKLLLSDSGFYLCAWSTSYEQYFGPGTRLTVT.

This clone was found once. V and J are TRBV4-2 and TRBJ2-1; 10 positions agree with TRBD2. CDR1 is LGHNA, CDR2 YNFKEQ, per germline. Trimming took 7 bases from V and 5 from J; bases not matched to a gene: 8. The CDR3 loop spans 15 amino acids. The CDR3 loop is CASTRAGGPDNEQFF. The CDR3 coding sequence is TGTGCCAGCACACGAGCGGGAGGGCCCGACAATGAGCAGTTCTTC.

The rearrangement uses TRBV6-1 and TRBJ2-1, with 7 bases fitting TRBD2. The CDR3 totals 20 residues. The J segment lost 0 bases and the V segment lost 1 base, leaving 15 bases of the junction unmatched. CDR1 is MNHNS, CDR2 SASEGT, per germline. DNA of the CDR3: TGTGCCAGCAGTGAAGTGTGGGGGGGAGGACTGCGGAGCTCCTACAATGAGCAGTTCTTC. As protein: CASSEVWGGGLRSSYNEQFF.

The genes are TRBV5-1 and TRBJ2-2, with TRBD2 matching over 10 bases. The CDR3 contains 18 residues. Germline V CDR1 and CDR2: SGHRS, YFSETQ. With 4 bases clipped from V and 6 bases from J, the junction kept 15 bases outside the gene matches. CDR3 in DNA: TGCGCCAGCAGCCTAATCTCTAGCGGGAGAGACGGTTCCGGGGAGCTGTTTTTT. This gives the protein CASSLISSGRDGSGELFF.

This clone was found a few times. In the same sample, other DNA sequences code for this CDR3. The rearrangement links TRBV18 to TRBJ2-7; D is possibly TRBD2 (5 bases). With 3 bases removed from V and 0 bases from J, the gap between germline ends came to 9 bases. The V gene's germline CDR1 is KGHSH and CDR2 LQKENI. This CDR3 has 14 amino acids. CDR3 coding DNA: TGTGCCAGCTCACCTGGACTGAGCTCCTACGAGCAGTACTTC. It specifies CASSPGLSSYEQYF.

J is TRBJ1-3 and V is TRBV6-5; tentatively, D is TRBD1 (6 bases). Germline V CDR1 and CDR2: MNHEY, SVGAGI. Trimming took off 5 bases at V and 4 bases at J, with 12 bases between the two ends. The CDR3 is 14 amino acids. CDR3 bases: TGTGCCAGCAGTAGGGACAATCAAGGAAACACCATATATTTT. This sequence encodes CASSRDNQGNTIYF.

The chain uses TRBV27 and TRBJ2-7; 16 bases are shared with TRBD2. V was pared by 4 bases and J by 6 bases, with 6 bases of the junction left unmatched. In germline, CDR1 is MNHEY, CDR2 SMNVEV (reference sequence). This CDR3 spans 16 amino acids. CDR3 sequence (DNA): TGTGCCAGCAGTTCCCAGGGACTAGCGGGAGGGCGCGAGCAGTACTTC. This translates into CASSSQGLAGGREQYF.

The chain uses TRBV7-9 and TRBJ1-2; TRBD1 matches 12 bases. V shed 4 bases and J 8 bases; nucleotides not matched to a gene: 5. CDR3 length: 14 residues. From germline, CDR1 is SEHNR and CDR2 FQNEAQ (reference sequence). CDR3 protein: CASSSGQGASGYTF. The CDR3 DNA reads as TGTGCCAGCAGCTCGGGACAGGGGGCCTCCGGCTACACCTTC.

This chain joins TRBV11-2 and TRBJ2-3; possibly TRBD2 for D (5 bases). Germline V gene sequence: CDR1 SGHAT, CDR2 FQNNGV. The CDR3 loop spans 14 amino acids. Trimming shortened V by 2 bases and J by 6 bases, and 12 bases separated the two germline ends. This CDR3 is CASSLIRGGDTQYF. CDR3 sequence (DNA): TGTGCCAGCAGCTTAATACGGGGTGGGGATACGCAGTATTTT.

This chain uses TRBV19 with TRBJ2-7; TRBD1 matches at 10 bases. V lost 4 bases to trimming and J lost 3 bases; unmatched junction nucleotides: 12. The CDR3 is 17 amino acids. Per germline, CDR1 LNHDA and CDR2 SQIVND (reference sequence). CDR3 region: CASSTWARDRGGYEQYF. Written as DNA, the CDR3 is TGTGCCAGTAGTACGTGGGCAAGGGACAGGGGAGGCTACGAGCAGTACTTC.